The 21 T cell receptor beta chains below all came from one sample that was sequenced in a study of blood T cells in healthy people across ages. A second PCR, run for about 7 to 11 cycles, used a sample-barcoded 5' primer plus a J-beta primer mix. Via MiXCR, TCRdb re-called the 5' RACE reads, giving one row per CDR3 protein. This sample has roughly 1.5 million distinct CDR3 sequences, with 40% to 45% found just once. The specimen sequenced was blood. These receptors all come from a woman younger than 30 in good health.

This clonotype was recorded many times. The chain joins TRBV11-3 to TRBJ2-3; D not certain. V lost 5 bases to trimming and J lost 5 bases, with 14 bases between them. This CDR3 is built from 14 residues. Germline lookup yields CDR1 SGHNT and CDR2 YENEEA. Here the CDR3 DNA reads TGTGCCAGCAGCATGGGAAACGTGCAAGATACGCAGTATTTT. Translated, it gives CASSMGNVQDTQYF.

V and J are TRBV4-1 and TRBJ2-2; D might be TRBD2 (6 bases). Trimming removed 1 base at V and 6 bases at J, with 12 bases between. In germline, CDR1 is MGHRA, CDR2 YSYEKL. This CDR3 is built from 15 residues. In DNA, the CDR3 is TGCGCCAGCAGCCAAGCGTTACTAGCCTCCGGGGAGCTGTTTTTT. Translating gives CASSQALLASGELFF.

The chain is built from TRBV7-2 and TRBJ1-5, with 9 bases fitting TRBD1. The CDR3 is made up of 14 amino acids. Trimming at V came to 1 base and at J to 5 bases, leaving 0 bases not matched to a gene. The germline V gene encodes CDR1 SGHTA and CDR2 FQGNSA. This CDR3 is CASSLGDRDQPQHF. CDR3 DNA sequence: TGTGCCAGCAGCTTAGGGGACAGGGATCAGCCCCAGCATTTT.

Many counts were recorded for this clonotype. The chain employs TRBV3-1 and TRBJ2-5; unclear D gene. Trimming cost V 2 bases and J 4 bases, with 17 bases left between them. The CDR3 contains 16 residues. Looked up from germline, CDR1 is LGHDT and CDR2 is YNNKEL (reference sequence). CDR3 sequence (DNA): TGTGCCAGCAGCCAATTAGACCGGGCCAGGCTAGAGACCCAGTACTTC. It encodes CASSQLDRARLETQYF.

The V gene is TRBV28, the J gene TRBJ2-2, with 9 bases aligning to TRBD1. Trimming at V came to 6 bases and at J to 3 bases, leaving 8 bases not matched to a gene. The V gene's germline CDR1 is MDHEN and CDR2 SYDVKM. This CDR3 comprises 16 residues. Here the CDR3 DNA reads TGTGCCAGCAGCCCAGGACAGGGGTTTTACACCGGGGAGCTGTTTTTT. As protein: CASSPGQGFYTGELFF.

This clonotype was seen a handful of times. The chain recombines TRBV6-5 with TRBJ2-2, with 8 bases that match TRBD1. V dropped 6 bases and J dropped 5; count of bases not matched to a gene: 11. CDR3 length: 16 amino acids. The germline gives CDR1 MNHEY, CDR2 SVGAGI. CDR3 protein: CASRLRTGRLTGELFF. DNA of the CDR3: TGTGCCAGCAGACTGAGGACAGGGCGTTTGACCGGGGAGCTGTTTTTT.

This rearrangement joins TRBV20-1 to TRBJ2-7, with D maybe TRBD2 (6 bases). V was clipped by 2 bases and J by 2 bases, with 13 bases between them. Germline assignment: CDR1 DFQATT and CDR2 SNEGSKA (reference sequence). This CDR3 comprises 14 residues. In DNA, the CDR3 is TGCAGTGCTAGACAAGCGGGCGCGACCTACGAGCAGTACTTC. Protein sequence: CSARQAGATYEQYF.

This rearrangement joins TRBV7-9 to TRBJ2-7; D gene ambiguous. The CDR3 loop spans 15 amino acids. The V end was cut by 2 bases, the J end by 7 bases, with 18 bases between. From germline, CDR1 is SEHNR and CDR2 FQNEAQ (reference sequence). The CDR3 nucleotides read TGTGCCAGCAGCTTACTGCAACCCCAAGGGAATGAGCAGTACTTC. The encoded protein is CASSLLQPQGNEQYF.

This clonotype has just a few counts. The chain links TRBV27 to TRBJ2-3, with D hard to call. There are 14 residues in the CDR3. Germline assignment: CDR1 MNHEY and CDR2 SMNVEV (reference sequence). Between the trimmed V and J ends, which lost 5 bases and 2 bases, there was a span of 11 bases. As DNA, the CDR3 is TGTGCCAGCAGTCCCGGGCGATACACAGATACGCAGTATTTT. It is translated as CASSPGRYTDTQYF.

The genes are TRBV9 and TRBJ2-1; 7 nucleotides line up with TRBD2. The last part of the DNA fits TRBJ2-7 better; the J call may be wrong. In germline, CDR1 is SGDLS, CDR2 YYNGEE. The CDR3 is made up of 16 amino acids. This CDR3 is CASSAPGRASYNEQYF. In nucleotides, the CDR3 is TGTGCCAGCAGCGCCCCAGGGAGGGCCTCCTACAATGAGCAGTACTTC.

Only one count was recorded for this clonotype. The J gene is TRBJ1-2, the V gene TRBV19; possibly TRBD1 for D (5 bases). The CDR3 is 13 residues long. V lost 3 bases, J lost 6 bases, and 11 bases lay in between. Germline assignment: CDR1 LNHDA and CDR2 SQIVND (reference sequence). The CDR3: CASSIGGVNGYTF. The CDR3 nucleotides read TGTGCCAGTAGTATTGGAGGGGTAAATGGCTACACCTTC.

This clonotype has ten or more counts. J is TRBJ2-7 and V is TRBV7-2; 11 bases match TRBD2. This CDR3 has 15 residues. The trim removed 4 bases at V and 4 bases at J, leaving 6 bases unmatched. From germline, CDR1 is SGHTA and CDR2 FQGNSA. The CDR3 loop reads CASSSFSGRVYEQYF. CDR3 sequence (DNA): TGTGCCAGCAGCTCCTTTAGCGGGAGGGTTTACGAGCAGTACTTC.

This chain uses TRBV9 with TRBJ2-1; TRBD2 matches 8 bases. The V and J ends lost 0 bases and 6 bases, in that order; junction bases with no gene match: 5. There are 15 residues in the CDR3. Per germline, CDR1 SGDLS and CDR2 YYNGEE. In DNA, the CDR3 is TGTGCCAGCAGCGTAGCGGGCGGGGGGTCCAATGAGCAGTTCTTC. It yields the protein CASSVAGGGSNEQFF.

This clonotype has just a few counts. This sequence joins TRBV30 and TRBJ2-1, with D hard to call. Per germline, CDR1 GTSNPN and CDR2 SVGIG (reference sequence). This CDR3 is 14 amino acids long. Trimming removed 0 bases from V and 2 bases from J, with 8 bases in between. The CDR3 reads CAWSVRGPYNEQFF. CDR3 bases: TGTGCCTGGAGTGTACGTGGGCCCTACAATGAGCAGTTCTTC.

The chain joins TRBV28 to TRBJ1-3; D gene uncertain. Germline V gives CDR1 MDHEN, CDR2 SYDVKM. The CDR3 has 13 amino acids. V lost 4 bases, J lost 4 bases, and 8 bases lay in between. The CDR3 reads CASSSILGNTIYF. DNA of the CDR3: TGTGCCAGCAGTTCGATTTTGGGAAACACCATATATTTT.

The V gene is TRBV5-1, the J gene TRBJ1-4, with D tentatively TRBD1 (5 bases). Germline CDR1 reads SGHRS; CDR2 reads YFSETQ. The V and J ends lost 2 bases and 8 bases respectively, with 13 bases between them. CDR3 length equals 14 residues. CDR3 residues: CASSFGGIDEKLFF. In DNA, the CDR3 is TGCGCCAGCAGCTTCGGGGGGATCGACGAAAAACTGTTTTTT.

A word on this clonotype: A read error may produce the germline difference seen at one junction end. The genes are TRBV4-1 and TRBJ1-2; tentative D call: TRBD1 (6 bases). CDR3 size: 16 residues. Germline lookup yields CDR1 MGHRA and CDR2 YSYEKL. CDR3 region: CASSQVVVRGIYGHTF. The CDR3 nucleotides are TGCGCCAGCAGCCAAGTCGTGGTCAGGGGAATATATGGCCACACCTTC.

This clonotype came up once. This sequence joins TRBV6-6 and TRBJ2-5, with TRBD2 matching over 14 bases. This CDR3 is 16 amino acids long. Germline loops: CDR1 MNHNY, CDR2 SVGAGI (reference sequence). The V gene end was trimmed by 6 bases and the J gene end by 2 bases; junction bases not matched to a gene: 5. The CDR3 reads CASSLRLAGGQETQYF. CDR3 DNA: TGTGCCAGCAGCCTCCGACTAGCGGGGGGGCAAGAGACCCAGTACTTC.

This clonotype was detected a few times. The gene calls are TRBV7-9 and TRBJ1-2, with D possibly matching TRBD1 (6 bases). CDR3 length equals 16 residues. Trimming shortened V by 2 bases and J by 0 bases, and 13 bases separated the two germline ends. CDR1 is SEHNR and CDR2 is FQNEAQ in the germline V gene (reference sequence). CDR3: CASSLSPQGTNYGYTF. CDR3 nucleotides: TGTGCCAGCAGCTTATCGCCACAGGGCACTAACTATGGCTACACCTTC.

This clonotype was observed a handful of times. The chain links TRBV4-3 to TRBJ2-2; D is unclear. The CDR3 spans 16 residues. Trimming pared 0 bases from V and 5 bases from J, leaving 13 bases between. The germline V gene encodes CDR1 LGHNA and CDR2 YSLEER. CDR3 sequence: CASSQDGRSQTGELFF. Written as DNA, the CDR3 is TGCGCCAGCAGCCAAGACGGCAGGTCTCAGACCGGGGAGCTGTTTTTT.

The V and J genes are TRBV15 and TRBJ1-5; D remains ambiguous. The CDR3 extends over 12 amino acids. V was shortened by 6 bases and J by 4 bases, with 7 bases between the two germline ends. Per the germline V gene, CDR1 is LNHNV and CDR2 is YYDKDF (reference sequence). The CDR3 is CATSLENQPQHF. The CDR3 DNA follows: TGTGCCACCAGTTTGGAGAATCAGCCCCAGCATTTT. The full variable domain, with the rest looked up from reference TRBV15 and TRBJ1-5, is DAMVIQNPRYQVTQFGKPVTLSCSQTLNHNVMYWYQQKSSQAPKLLFHYYDKDFNNEADTPDNFQSRRPNTSFCFLDIRSPGLGDTAMYLCATSLENQPQHFGDGTRLSIL.